The 14 T cell receptor beta chains in this list originate from one sample, sequenced in a study of T cells in localized non-small cell lung cancer. This table comes from immunoSEQ multiplex PCR, and its TCRdb copy is limited to in-frame clones, with some not included. The sample yields about 23,000 clones, approximately 87% seen once. The sequencing used peripheral blood, collected before any cancer treatment. Receptor source: a woman aged 40 to 75 with stage I lung adenocarcinoma.

The chain couples TRBV7-9 to TRBJ2-1, with a possible D match to TRBD2 (6 bases). Per germline, CDR1 SEHNR and CDR2 FQNEAQ (reference sequence). V shed 6 bases and J shed 8 bases, with 8 bases lying between them. The CDR3 covers 11 residues. The CDR3 DNA reads as TGTGCCAGCAGAGGAGGGGATGAGCAGTTCTTC. This gives the protein CASRGGDEQFF.

The chain carries TRBV15 and TRBJ2-6, with 7 bases aligning to TRBD1. Germline-derived CDR1 and CDR2 are LNHNV and YYDKDF (reference sequence). The CDR3 has 17 residues. Trimming at V came to 3 bases and at J to 0 bases, leaving 5 bases not matched to a gene. CDR3 loop: CATSSKTGSSGANVLTF. In DNA form, the CDR3 reads TGTGCCACCAGCAGCAAGACAGGGAGCTCTGGGGCCAACGTCCTGACTTTC.

This clone has a handful of counts. The chain combines TRBV29-1 with TRBJ2-3; a possible D gene is TRBD2 (5 bases). V shed 3 bases and J shed 0 bases, with 16 bases lying between them. Germline CDR1 SQVTM, CDR2 ANQGSEA. CDR3 length: 16 amino acids. CDR3 loop: CSVEGLARPSTDTQYF. Here the CDR3 DNA reads TGCAGCGTTGAGGGCTTAGCGAGACCCAGCACAGATACGCAGTATTTT.

The chain carries TRBV4-1 and TRBJ2-7; D ambiguous. The CDR3 sequence is 13 residues long. V was clipped by 0 bases and J by 3 bases, with 6 bases between them. Germline V CDR1 and CDR2: MGHRA, YSYEKL. CDR3 sequence (DNA): TGCGCCAGCAGCCAAGAGGTCCTCTACGAGCAGTACTTC. Its protein product is CASSQEVLYEQYF.

Comment on this clone: Other DNA sequences within the sample encode an identical CDR3. This chain joins TRBV4-3 and TRBJ2-1; weak D call: TRBD2 (6 bases). The germline CDR1 and CDR2 sequences are LGHNA and YSLEER. The CDR3 spans 18 residues. V was trimmed by 4 bases and J by 0 bases, leaving 19 bases between them. This chain's CDR3 is CASSLRGGAEISYNEQFF. DNA of the CDR3: TGCGCCAGCAGCCTCAGAGGAGGGGCCGAAATCTCCTACAATGAGCAGTTCTTC.

This clone was seen a single time. This chain joins TRBV30 and TRBJ1-4; TRBD1 matches at 7 bases. Germline CDR1 and CDR2: GTSNPN and SVGIG (reference sequence). The CDR3 loop spans 15 amino acids. Trimming removed 2 bases from V and 7 bases from J; junction bases left unmatched: 10. CDR3 loop: CAWSSMTGFLEKLFF. DNA for the CDR3: TGTGCCTGGAGTTCGATGACAGGGTTTCTTGAAAAACTGTTTTTT.

This rearrangement joins TRBV6-1 to TRBJ2-2; unclear D gene. This CDR3 has 14 amino acids. V was cut by 2 bases and J by 7 bases, with 11 bases left in between. The germline V gene has CDR1 MNHNS and CDR2 SASEGT. In DNA, the CDR3 is TGTGCCAGCAGTGAACAAGTGTTTGTCGGGGAGCTGTTTTTT. It yields the protein CASSEQVFVGELFF.

This chain links TRBV6-6 with TRBJ1-3; TRBD1 aligns across 8 bases. The germline V gene encodes CDR1 MNHNY and CDR2 SVGAGI (reference sequence). CDR3 length equals 16 residues. V gave up 2 bases and J gave up 0 bases; unmatched junction bases: 3. In DNA form, the CDR3 reads TGTGCCAGCAGTTACAGGACAGGGCCCTCTGGAAACACCATATATTTT. Protein: CASSYRTGPSGNTIYF.

J is TRBJ2-3 and V is TRBV7-2; tentative D call: TRBD1 (6 bases). CDR3 length: 16 residues. V lost 4 bases and J 2 bases, leaving 16 bases between the germline ends. Germline V gene lookup returns CDR1 SGHTA and CDR2 FQGNSA. CDR3 DNA sequence: TGTGCCAGCAGCTCTGGACAGCCTCCCCTCACAGATACGCAGTATTTT. Protein product: CASSSGQPPLTDTQYF.

The V call is TRBV27, the J call TRBJ1-2; D unresolved. Germline CDR1 and CDR2: MNHEY and SMNVEV (reference sequence). The CDR3 covers 14 residues. The V gene lost 3 bases and the J gene lost 3 bases, with 11 bases spanning the gap. CDR3 sequence: CASSLRQTHYGYTF. The CDR3 DNA reads TGTGCCAGCAGTTTGAGGCAGACCCACTATGGCTACACCTTC.

J is TRBJ2-7 and V is TRBV18; D ambiguous. Germline V CDR1 and CDR2: KGHSH, LQKENI. V lost 1 base, J lost 6 bases, and 10 bases lay in between. This CDR3 contains 13 residues. The CDR3 is CASSPRLGPEQYF. The CDR3 DNA follows: TGTGCCAGCTCACCACGACTCGGACCCGAGCAGTACTTC.

The chain employs TRBV28 and TRBJ2-1; 9 nucleotides match TRBD2. The germline V gene has CDR1 MDHEN and CDR2 SYDVKM. CDR3 size: 17 residues. With 2 bases clipped from V and 9 bases from J, the junction kept 14 bases outside the gene matches. CDR3 protein: CASSLPTLAGITIEQFF. The DNA for the CDR3 is TGTGCCAGCAGTTTACCAACCCTAGCGGGGATTACAATTGAGCAGTTCTTC.

J is TRBJ1-5 and V is TRBV5-5, with D unresolved. Germline CDR1 SGHKS, CDR2 YYEKEE (reference sequence). V lost 0 bases and J 1 base, leaving 8 bases between the germline ends. The CDR3 spans 15 residues. CDR3 in amino acids: CASSLGPTSNQPQHF. The CDR3 nucleotides read TGTGCCAGCAGCTTGGGTCCAACAAGCAATCAGCCCCAGCATTTT.

This clone was seen a handful of times. The chain links TRBV5-6 to TRBJ2-6, with D hard to call. The CDR3 consists of 16 residues. The V gene lost 0 bases and the J gene lost 0 bases, with 7 bases spanning the gap. The germline V gene encodes CDR1 SGHDT and CDR2 YYEEEE. The CDR3 region has the DNA TGTGCCAGCAGCTTGGTTTTAGTCTCTGGGGCCAACGTCCTGACTTTC. It encodes CASSLVLVSGANVLTF. The full variable domain, completed using reference TRBV5-6 and TRBJ2-6, is DAGVTQSPTHLIKTRGQQVTLRCSPKSGHDTVSWYQQALGQGPQFIFQYYEEEERQRGNFPDRFSGHQFPNYSSELNVNALLLGDSALYLCASSLVLVSGANVLTFGAGSRLTVL.